This TCR beta chain is drawn from a study of identical twins. Germline CDR1 is SGHDN and CDR2 is FVKESK. V was trimmed by 0 bases and J by 9 bases, leaving 9 bases between them. The CDR3 extends over 14 amino acids. TCRdb called the 5' RACE reads again in MiXCR, with one record for every CDR3 protein. The sample has 1.5 million to 2 million distinct CDR3 sequences; 32% are singletons. Notes on the study in general: Shared out-of-frame alpha sequences (those common to twins) showed excess low generation probability. For cord blood, abundant beta clonotypes had fewer insertions, unlike memory repertoires, which showed none.

In regard to this clonotype: Its antigen is not identified.

The sequence derives from a newborn girl in good health. V usage is TRBV14 and J usage is TRBJ1-6; no clear D. The material sequenced was cord blood. CDR3 protein: CASSQDYVASPLHF. CDR3 DNA: TGTGCCAGCAGCCAAGATTATGTTGCTTCACCCCTCCACTTT.